These 15 T cell receptor beta chains were all obtained from the same sample, sequenced in a study of cytomegalovirus exposure and HLA in healthy donors. The PCR ran on 60 Vbeta and 13 Jbeta primers. Here immunoSEQ multiplex PCR was the method, and the copy in TCRdb shows in-frame clones only, minus some. The sample holds 150,000 to 200,000 clones; roughly 79% are singletons and the top ten take roughly 1.6%. The sequencing sample was made of PBMCs. The receptors were gathered from a middle-aged man in good health and CMV-seronegative.

The chain uses TRBV19 and TRBJ1-3; D possibly corresponds to TRBD1 (5 bases). V was clipped by 2 bases and J by 0 bases, with 8 bases between them. CDR3 length: 15 amino acids. The V gene's germline CDR1 is LNHDA and CDR2 SQIVND (reference sequence). The CDR3, as DNA: TGTGCCAGTAGTATAAACAGGCCCTCTGGAAACACCATATATTTT. It specifies CASSINRPSGNTIYF. Combining the CDR3 with reference TRBV19 and TRBJ1-3 gives the whole variable domain DGGITQSPKYLFRKEGQNVTLSCEQNLNHDAMYWYRQDPGQGLRLIYYSQIVNDFQKGDIAEGYSVSREKKESFPLTVTSAQKNPTAFYLCASSINRPSGNTIYFGEGSWLTVV.

CDR3 in DNA: TGTGCCACGGTAACAGGACAGTCAGGGGGCGAGCAGTACTTC. The encoded protein is CATVTGQSGGEQYF. The rearrangement links TRBV27 to TRBJ2-7; 7 bases match TRBD1. The CDR3 sequence is 14 residues long. V shed 10 bases and J 6 bases; nucleotides not matched to a gene: 15. Germline CDR1 and CDR2: MNHEY and SMNVEV (reference sequence).

The chain is built from TRBV9 and TRBJ1-1; D remains unclear. The CDR3 extends over 14 amino acids. Germline CDR1 SGDLS, CDR2 YYNGEE. V was clipped by 4 bases and J by 7 bases, with 17 bases between them. CDR3 region: CASSPNRYGNEAFF. CDR3 bases: TGTGCCAGCAGCCCAAACCGGTACGGGAATGAAGCTTTCTTT.

CDR3 nucleotide sequence: TGTGCCAGCAGTTACCCGGAGCGGGAGGGGAGTGAGCAGTTCTTC. Translating it yields CASSYPEREGSEQFF. The rearrangement links TRBV6-6 to TRBJ2-1, with 10 nucleotides matching TRBD2. The CDR3 covers 15 residues. CDR1 and CDR2 (germline): MNHNY, SVGAGI (reference sequence). The J segment lost 9 bases and the V segment lost 2 bases, leaving 7 bases of the junction unmatched.

The DNA of the CDR3 is TGTGCCAGCAGTTCCGGGACCAAAAACATTCAGTACTTC. Translating gives CASSSGTKNIQYF. This chain joins TRBV6-5 and TRBJ2-4, with D possibly being TRBD2 (5 bases). The germline gives CDR1 MNHEY, CDR2 SVGAGI. The CDR3 has 13 residues. Trimming removed 4 bases from V and 2 bases from J, with 6 bases in between.

This clone was counted between two and nine times. The V gene is TRBV6-1, the J gene TRBJ2-7; no firm D call. The CDR3 is 16 residues long. Per the germline V gene, CDR1 is MNHNS and CDR2 is SASEGT. Trimming took 2 bases from V and 0 from J, leaving 14 bases between them. The DNA for the CDR3 is TGTGCCAGCAGTGAATCGGTGGTGATTAGCTCCTACGAGCAGTACTTC. It codes for CASSESVVISSYEQYF.

The J gene is TRBJ1-5, the V gene TRBV5-6, with TRBD1 matching over 7 bases. CDR3 length: 15 amino acids. Germline trimming cut 1 base from V and 4 bases from J; bases unmatched to any gene: 5. Germline V lookup: CDR1 SGHDT, CDR2 YYEEEE. CDR3: CASSLRQGGNQPQHF. CDR3 in DNA: TGTGCCAGCAGCTTGCGACAGGGTGGGAATCAGCCCCAGCATTTT.

The chain links TRBV25-1 to TRBJ1-1, with unresolved D. The CDR3 runs to 12 residues. V lost 3 bases and J lost 7, with 9 bases in between. Germline values: CDR1 MGHDK, CDR2 SYGVNS. DNA of the CDR3: TGTGCCAGCAGTGATACGAGGGTTGAAGCTTTCTTT. Translated: CASSDTRVEAFF.

The chain couples TRBV27 to TRBJ2-7; TRBD2 matches at 15 bases. CDR3 size: 19 residues. Germline CDR1 reads MNHEY; CDR2 reads SMNVEV (reference sequence). The ends lost 3 bases at V and 1 base at J; junction bases unmatched: 10. The CDR3 DNA sequence: TGTGCCAGCAGTTTCCGGACTAGCGGGAGGGCAGAGTGGTCCTACGAGCAGTACTTC. It encodes CASSFRTSGRAEWSYEQYF.

The chain uses TRBV11-2 and TRBJ2-2; TRBD2 is a possible D gene (6 bases). V gave up 5 bases and J gave up 2 bases, with 21 bases separating them. The CDR3 sequence is 18 residues long. CDR1 and CDR2 (germline): SGHAT, FQNNGV. The CDR3 sequence is CASSLYPEAGLNTGELFF. CDR3 nucleotide sequence: TGTGCCAGCAGCCTCTACCCGGAAGCGGGCCTAAACACCGGGGAGCTGTTTTTT.

The rearrangement uses TRBV27 and TRBJ2-7, with D hard to call. V shed 6 bases and J shed 5 bases, with 17 bases lying between them. This CDR3 has 14 amino acids. Germline V lookup: CDR1 MNHEY, CDR2 SMNVEV (reference sequence). CDR3 bases: TGTGCCAGCAGCCGAACTCCGCTACGCGACGAGCAGTACTTC. This codes for CASSRTPLRDEQYF.

The V and J genes are TRBV4-2 and TRBJ1-2; possible D gene TRBD1, 5 bases. CDR1 and CDR2 from the germline V gene are LGHNA and YNFKEQ. V gave up 8 bases and J gave up 0 bases, with 16 bases separating them. The CDR3 runs to 15 residues. This CDR3 is CASSRDARANYGYTF. The CDR3 DNA follows: TGTGCCAGCTCGCGGGACGCCAGAGCTAACTATGGCTACACCTTC.

The rearrangement links TRBV27 to TRBJ1-5, with D tentatively TRBD1 (5 bases). V lost 5 bases, J lost 2 bases, and 19 bases lay in between. Germline CDR1 and CDR2: MNHEY and SMNVEV (reference sequence). The CDR3 spans 17 residues. The chain's CDR3 is CASSRKSTEWGNQPQHF. CDR3 nucleotides: TGTGCCAGCAGTCGAAAATCGACAGAATGGGGCAATCAGCCCCAGCATTTT.

This clone is a singleton in its sample. The rearrangement links TRBV28 to TRBJ2-2, with 7 positions matching TRBD1. Germline CDR1 MDHEN, CDR2 SYDVKM. CDR3 length: 16 amino acids. Unmatched junction bases numbered 11, after V lost 10 bases and J lost 0 bases. CDR3 coding DNA: TGTGCCACCTCCCCGGTAGGGGGCACGAACACCGGGGAGCTGTTTTTT. Translation: CATSPVGGTNTGELFF.

This rearrangement joins TRBV2 to TRBJ2-1; 11 nucleotides align to TRBD2. The J segment lost 7 bases and the V segment lost 7 bases, leaving 3 bases of the junction unmatched. The germline CDR1 and CDR2 sequences are SNHLY and FYNNEI. The CDR3 consists of 13 residues. CDR3: CASKGLADNEQFF. In DNA, the CDR3 is TGTGCCAGCAAGGGACTAGCGGATAATGAGCAGTTCTTC.